Below, 23 T cell receptor beta chains from the same sample are listed, as sequenced in a study of cytomegalovirus exposure and HLA in healthy donors (dated by TCRdb to 2016 to 2017). The receptor library was made with the immunoSEQ multiplex PCR assay. For the multiplex PCR, a mixture combining 60 forward primers for TCR Vbeta segments and 13 reverse primers for TCR Jbeta segments was used. TCRdb's version of the immuneACCESS table is confined to in-frame rearrangements and falls short of the full clone set. An unresolved V gene accounts for under half of the shortfall where checked; the remainder is of unknown origin. The sample table records about 190,000 clones; approximately 85% of these occur just once. The ten largest make up about 0.78% of the sample. The sequenced material came from PBMCs. The receptors were gathered from a woman aged 18 to 35 in good health and CMV-seronegative.

This clone showed up just once. The CDR3 region has the DNA TGTGCCAGCAGCTTATCTCTGGGACAGAACGAGCAGTACTTC. Amino acid sequence: CASSLSLGQNEQYF. The V and J genes are TRBV7-9 and TRBJ2-7, with 7 nucleotides matching TRBD1. CDR1 is SEHNR, CDR2 FQNEAQ, per germline (reference sequence). V shed 2 bases, J shed 5 bases, and the junction held 6 bases outside the gene matches. The CDR3 contains 14 residues.

This clone appeared a single time. The chain joins TRBV25-1 to TRBJ1-1; a possible D gene is TRBD1 (6 bases). CDR3 length: 14 amino acids. Trimming shortened V by 2 bases and J by 3 bases, and 10 bases separated the two germline ends. Germline CDR1 is MGHDK and CDR2 is SYGVNS. As DNA, the CDR3 is TGTGCCAGCAGTGAACAGGGGACGTACACTGAAGCTTTCTTT. Residues: CASSEQGTYTEAFF.

The chain uses TRBV6-1 and TRBJ1-5; no reliable D call. Per the germline V gene, CDR1 is MNHNS and CDR2 is SASEGT. Trimming removed 3 bases at V and 6 bases at J, with 6 bases between. CDR3 length: 12 amino acids. CDR3 region: CASSEVGQPQHF. CDR3 nucleotides: TGTGCCAGCAGTGAGGTCGGTCAGCCCCAGCATTTT.

The V gene is TRBV25-1, the J gene TRBJ2-5; 10 nucleotides match TRBD1. This CDR3 region has 15 residues. The germline V gene encodes CDR1 MGHDK and CDR2 SYGVNS. Losses at the gene ends were 6 bases for V and 2 bases for J; bases not matched to a gene: 6. CDR3 in DNA: TGTGCCAGCAGACGGGACAGGGGAGCTCAAGAGACCCAGTACTTC. It specifies CASRRDRGAQETQYF.

The chain employs TRBV28 and TRBJ2-4; the match to TRBD2 covers 8 bases. CDR1 is MDHEN and CDR2 is SYDVKM in the germline V gene. CDR3 size: 18 residues. With 3 bases clipped from V and 7 bases from J, the junction kept 17 bases outside the gene matches. The CDR3 loop is CASSFFWDESSGGNIQYF. CDR3 sequence (DNA): TGTGCCAGCAGTTTTTTCTGGGACGAATCCTCGGGGGGGAACATTCAGTACTTC. The full variable domain, with the rest looked up from reference TRBV28 and TRBJ2-4, is DVKVTQSSRYLVKRTGEKVFLECVQDMDHENMFWYRQDPGLGLRLIYFSYDVKMKEKGDIPEGYSVSREKKERFSLILESASTNQTSMYLCASSFFWDESSGGNIQYFGAGTRLSVL.

V gene TRBV2 combines with J gene TRBJ2-7; D is unresolved. The length of the CDR3 is 15 residues. Between the trimmed V and J ends, which lost 8 bases and 3 bases, there was a span of 20 bases. Germline assignment: CDR1 SNHLY and CDR2 FYNNEI. The chain's CDR3 is CASWALEINSYEQYF. The CDR3 nucleotides are TGTGCCAGCTGGGCCTTGGAAATTAACAGCTACGAGCAGTACTTC. The whole variable domain, filled in from reference TRBV2 and TRBJ2-7, reads EPEVTQTPSHQVTQMGQEVILRCVPISNHLYFYWYRQILGQKVEFLVSFYNNEISEKSEIFDDQFSVERPDGSNFTLKIRSTKLEDSAMYFCASWALEINSYEQYFGPGTRLTVT.

The genes are TRBV6-1 and TRBJ2-3; 7 bases match TRBD1. V lost 2 bases to trimming and J lost 5 bases; unmatched junction nucleotides: 10. This CDR3 region has 16 residues. CDR1 is MNHNS, CDR2 SASEGT, per germline. For the CDR3, the DNA is TGTGCCAGCAGTGAATTCCCCGACAGGGTTATAGATACGCAGTATTTT. It specifies CASSEFPDRVIDTQYF.

The chain joins TRBV28 to TRBJ2-7, with 9 bases that match TRBD1. Germline V gene sequence: CDR1 MDHEN, CDR2 SYDVKM. The CDR3 is made up of 15 amino acids. The trim removed 6 bases at V and 1 base at J, leaving 7 bases unmatched. CDR3 loop: CASRGDRASSYEQYF. The CDR3 DNA sequence: TGTGCCAGCAGGGGGGACAGGGCTTCTTCCTACGAGCAGTACTTC.

This clone was detected a few times. The chain carries TRBV7-8 and TRBJ1-5; TRBD1 might be the D (6 bases). Germline V lookup: CDR1 SGHVS, CDR2 FQNEAQ. V lost 5 bases to trimming and J lost 4 bases, with 24 bases between them. There are 18 residues in the CDR3. CDR3 bases: TGTGCCAGCAGCCCCGTTTGGGGGACACCTCAGGGTAATCAGCCCCAGCATTTT. Its protein product is CASSPVWGTPQGNQPQHF.

The chain employs TRBV5-1 and TRBJ1-1; TRBD1 is a possible D gene (6 bases). This CDR3 has 17 residues. With 1 base removed from V and 3 bases from J, the gap between germline ends came to 19 bases. Germline loops: CDR1 SGHRS, CDR2 YFSETQ. CDR3 sequence reads: CASSLRGAEYSYTEAFF. CDR3 DNA: TGCGCCAGCAGCTTGCGGGGGGCAGAATATTCGTACACTGAAGCTTTCTTT.

This chain links TRBV6-6 with TRBJ2-7, with 8 bases identical to TRBD1. The CDR3 length is 14 residues. V lost 7 bases, J lost 2 bases, and 7 bases stayed unmatched. The germline V gene has CDR1 MNHNY and CDR2 SVGAGI (reference sequence). The CDR3 bases are TGTGCCAGCACCCTGACAGGGGCCCCCTACGAGCAGTACTTC. Residues: CASTLTGAPYEQYF.

The chain has TRBV14 and TRBJ1-1; 8 bases match TRBD1. J was trimmed by 1 base and V by 4 bases; bases with no gene match: 2. The germline V gene has CDR1 SGHDN and CDR2 FVKESK. The CDR3 consists of 14 residues. CDR3 protein: CASSLGQGNTEAFF. DNA of the CDR3: TGTGCCAGCAGCCTAGGACAGGGGAACACTGAAGCTTTCTTT. Full variable domain (outside the CDR3, taken from reference TRBV14 and TRBJ1-1): EAGVTQFPSHSVIEKGQTVTLRCDPISGHDNLYWYRRVMGKEIKFLLHFVKESKQDESGMPNNRFLAERTGGTYSTLKVQPAELEDSGVYFCASSLGQGNTEAFFGQGTRLTVV.

The chain has TRBV4-2 and TRBJ1-3, with no clear D. The germline gives CDR1 LGHNA, CDR2 YNFKEQ. V was clipped by 0 bases and J by 0 bases, with 6 bases between them. The CDR3 is 15 amino acids. Written as DNA, the CDR3 is TGTGCCAGCAGCCAAGAAGGAGTCTCTGGAAACACCATATATTTT. Amino acids: CASSQEGVSGNTIYF.

This chain connects TRBV18 to TRBJ2-7; 7 nucleotides match TRBD1. With 6 bases clipped from V and 5 bases from J, the junction kept 16 bases outside the gene matches. The CDR3 loop spans 16 amino acids. The V gene's germline CDR1 is KGHSH and CDR2 LQKENI. The CDR3 coding sequence is TGTGCCAGCTCCCGCAGCGTGGGACAGACTTCCGACGAGCAGTACTTC. It codes for CASSRSVGQTSDEQYF.

V usage is TRBV30 and J usage is TRBJ2-1, with 14 bases fitting TRBD2. The J segment lost 9 bases and the V segment lost 5 bases, leaving 6 bases of the junction unmatched. Per germline, CDR1 GTSNPN and CDR2 SVGIG (reference sequence). This CDR3 comprises 14 residues. CDR3 nucleotides: TGTGCCTGGGGCGGGACTAGCGGGAGTCGTGAGCAGTTCTTC. It translates to CAWGGTSGSREQFF.

This clone has just a few counts. This rearrangement joins TRBV7-2 to TRBJ1-6; perhaps TRBD1 as D (6 bases). The CDR3 runs to 15 residues. The V and J ends lost 5 bases and 6 bases respectively, with 14 bases between them. Germline V gene data show CDR1 as SGHTA and CDR2 as FQGNSA. Here the CDR3 reads CASSPQTGGNSPLHF. As DNA, the CDR3 is TGTGCCAGCAGCCCCCAGACAGGAGGTAATTCACCCCTCCACTTT.

Points on this clone: This same CDR3 is encoded by further DNA sequences in the sample. V gene TRBV7-2 combines with J gene TRBJ1-1; 8 positions agree with TRBD1. Unmatched junction bases numbered 7, after V lost 5 bases and J lost 11 bases. The CDR3 has 12 residues. Germline V gene data show CDR1 as SGHTA and CDR2 as FQGNSA. This CDR3 reads CASSTPTGVAFF. The CDR3 bases are TGTGCCAGCAGCACCCCGACAGGGGTCGCTTTCTTT.

This chain joins TRBV5-1 and TRBJ2-3; the D gene is possibly TRBD1 (5 bases). Germline-derived CDR1 and CDR2 are SGHRS and YFSETQ. This CDR3 region has 15 residues. Trimming removed 0 bases from V and 6 bases from J, with 14 bases in between. CDR3 DNA: TGCGCCAGCAGCTTGGGTTTCCAGGGTGTGGATACGCAGTATTTT. It translates to CASSLGFQGVDTQYF.

This clone was recorded only once. This rearrangement joins TRBV13 to TRBJ2-1, with 8 nucleotides matching TRBD2. CDR1 and CDR2 from the germline V gene are PRHDT and FYEKMQ (reference sequence). Trimming cost V 5 bases and J 4 bases; bases outside gene matches: 10. CDR3 size: 16 residues. CDR3 sequence (DNA): TGTGCCAGCAGCCTAAATCGGGGGGGCAAATACAATGAGCAGTTCTTC. It encodes CASSLNRGGKYNEQFF.

The count of this clone is one. This rearrangement joins TRBV28 to TRBJ2-7, with D perhaps TRBD2 (6 bases). CDR3 length equals 14 residues. V shed 5 bases and J shed 1 base, with 12 bases lying between them. In germline, CDR1 is MDHEN, CDR2 SYDVKM. CDR3 amino acids: CASSPRDWSYEQYF. For the CDR3, the DNA is TGTGCCAGCAGTCCCCGGGACTGGTCCTACGAGCAGTACTTC.

This clone has only a few counts. The V and J genes are TRBV11-2 and TRBJ1-2; no clear D gene. Germline-derived CDR1 and CDR2 are SGHAT and FQNNGV. V gave up 3 bases and J gave up 1 base, with 6 bases separating them. The CDR3 sequence is 13 residues long. CDR3 in DNA: TGTGCCAGCAGCTTCAGTGATAACTATGGCTACACCTTC. This gives the protein CASSFSDNYGYTF.

This clone has just one count. CDR3 amino acids: CASSLYASGTMSNTGELFF. The CDR3 DNA reads TGTGCCAGCAGCTTGTATGCTTCCGGGACAATGTCGAACACCGGGGAGCTGTTTTTT. The chain employs TRBV5-5 and TRBJ2-2; TRBD1 is a possible D gene (6 bases). Trimming shortened V by 1 base and J by 0 bases, and 19 bases separated the two germline ends. CDR1 and CDR2 from the germline V gene are SGHKS and YYEKEE (reference sequence). CDR3 length: 19 amino acids.

In its sample, this clone was seen a few times. The chain couples TRBV5-4 to TRBJ2-3, with 8 positions matching TRBD2. Trimming cost V 4 bases and J 1 base; bases outside gene matches: 11. CDR3 size: 17 residues. Per the germline V gene, CDR1 is SGHNT and CDR2 is YYREEE (reference sequence). In DNA form, the CDR3 reads TGTGCCAGCAGCCTATATGGCAGCGGGAGCGGCACAGATACGCAGTATTTT. Translated: CASSLYGSGSGTDTQYF.